This TCR beta chain was retrieved from a study of response to subunit inactivated influenza vaccine. Findings and caveats of the study: New T cells are recruited in small numbers by each seasonal influenza vaccination, according to the authors' suggestion.

Via MiXCR, TCRdb re-called the RT-PCR reads, giving one row per CDR3 protein. This sample carries about half a million distinct CDR3 sequences, about 10% of them seen once, and the ten largest clones take 10% to 15%. This clonotype showed up just a few times. The target antigen is unknown. CDR1 is KGHDR and CDR2 is SFDVKD in the germline V gene. V dropped 5 bases and J dropped 4; count of bases not matched to a gene: 6. The CDR3 has 15 amino acids. The chain recombines TRBV24-1 with TRBJ1-5, with 8 bases identical to TRBD1. The specimen comprised PBMCs from blood, sampled 45 days after vaccination. The clonotype originates from a man in his fifties or sixties who received an inactivated influenza vaccine. This CDR3 is CATSVAGGENQPQHF. DNA for the CDR3: TGTGCCACCAGTGTGGCAGGGGGCGAGAATCAGCCCCAGCATTTT.